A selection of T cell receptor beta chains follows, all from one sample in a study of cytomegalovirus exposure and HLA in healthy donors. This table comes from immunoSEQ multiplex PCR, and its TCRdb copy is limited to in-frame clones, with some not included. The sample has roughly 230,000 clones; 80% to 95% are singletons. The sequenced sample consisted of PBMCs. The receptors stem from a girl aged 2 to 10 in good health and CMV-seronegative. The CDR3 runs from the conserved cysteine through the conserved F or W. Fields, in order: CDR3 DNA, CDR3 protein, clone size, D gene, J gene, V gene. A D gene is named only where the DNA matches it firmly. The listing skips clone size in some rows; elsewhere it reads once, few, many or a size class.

CDR3nt: TGTGCCAGCAGTTTAAAGCAATCTACCGGGGAGACCCAGTACTTC; CDR3aa: CASSLKQSTGETQYF; abundance: once; d_gene: -; j_gene: TRBJ2-5; v_gene: TRBV27
CDR3nt: TGTGCCAGCAGCGCGGGCAGGACGAACACCGGGGAGCTGTTTTTT; CDR3aa: CASSAGRTNTGELFF; abundance: -; d_gene: -; j_gene: TRBJ2-2; v_gene: TRBV11-2
CDR3nt: TGTGCCAGTAGTTGGACTAGCGGGGGGGGAGATACGCAGTATTTT; CDR3aa: CASSWTSGGGDTQYF; abundance: -; d_gene: TRBD2; j_gene: TRBJ2-3; v_gene: TRBV19
CDR3nt: TGTGCCAGCAGCGAGTCCCCACCGGACAGGGTGAACACTGAAGCTTTCTTT; CDR3aa: CASSESPPDRVNTEAFF; abundance: -; d_gene: TRBD1; j_gene: TRBJ1-1; v_gene: TRBV9
CDR3nt: TGTGCCAGCAGCTTGCTATCGGGACTAGTTGTTGTAGAGACCCAGTACTTC; CDR3aa: CASSLLSGLVVVETQYF; abundance: -; d_gene: TRBD2; j_gene: TRBJ2-5; v_gene: TRBV11-2
CDR3nt: TGTGCCTGGAGGGGACAGGCGAACACTGAAGCTTTCTTT; CDR3aa: CAWRGQANTEAFF; abundance: -; d_gene: TRBD1; j_gene: TRBJ1-1; v_gene: TRBV30
CDR3nt: TGTGCCAGCAGTTTATTTAGCGGGGGAGGGGAGACCCAGTACTTC; CDR3aa: CASSLFSGGGETQYF; abundance: -; d_gene: TRBD2; j_gene: TRBJ2-5; v_gene: TRBV27
CDR3nt: TGTGCCAGCAGCTACAACAGGGATGAAAAACTGTTTTTT; CDR3aa: CASSYNRDEKLFF; abundance: -; d_gene: -; j_gene: TRBJ1-4; v_gene: TRBV11-1
CDR3nt: TGTGCCAGCAGCCCAGGGGCGGGAGCCTACGAGCAGTACTTC; CDR3aa: CASSPGAGAYEQYF; abundance: -; d_gene: -; j_gene: TRBJ2-7; v_gene: TRBV2
CDR3nt: TGTGCCATCAGTGAGGACAGCTACGAGCAGTACTTC; CDR3aa: CAISEDSYEQYF; abundance: -; d_gene: -; j_gene: TRBJ2-7; v_gene: TRBV10-3
CDR3nt: TGTGCCAGCAGTCCCCGGACATCGAAGGGAAACACCATATATTTT; CDR3aa: CASSPRTSKGNTIYF; abundance: -; d_gene: -; j_gene: TRBJ1-3; v_gene: TRBV27
CDR3nt: TGTGCCAGCTCACGGGACTCCAGGGGGGAGCAGTTCTTC; CDR3aa: CASSRDSRGEQFF; abundance: -; d_gene: -; j_gene: TRBJ2-1; v_gene: TRBV18
CDR3nt: TGTGCCAGCAGGGAAGATACAGGAGCTGGCGAGCAGTACTTC; CDR3aa: CASREDTGAGEQYF; abundance: -; d_gene: -; j_gene: TRBJ2-7; v_gene: TRBV2
CDR3nt: TGCGCCAGCAGCTATATGGCGGGACTAGCGAGAAATGAGCAGTTCTTC; CDR3aa: CASSYMAGLARNEQFF; abundance: -; d_gene: TRBD2; j_gene: TRBJ2-1; v_gene: TRBV5-1
CDR3nt: TGCGCCAGCAGTGAGTCAAGGACTAGCGGGAGGGGGTTTACGGGGTACAATGAGCAGTTCTTC; CDR3aa: CASSESRTSGRGFTGYNEQFF; abundance: -; d_gene: TRBD2; j_gene: TRBJ2-1; v_gene: TRBV10-2
CDR3nt: TGTGCCAGCAGTAGTTTGGACAGGGCAAACTATGGCTACACCTTC; CDR3aa: CASSSLDRANYGYTF; abundance: -; d_gene: TRBD1; j_gene: TRBJ1-2; v_gene: TRBV6-1
CDR3nt: TGCAGCGTTACGGGCCCGGGACAGGGGTTCGGGGAGCTGTTTTTT; CDR3aa: CSVTGPGQGFGELFF; abundance: -; d_gene: TRBD1; j_gene: TRBJ2-2; v_gene: TRBV29-1
CDR3nt: TGTGCCATCGGGGGAACAGGGGTAAGCTCTGGAAACACCATATATTTT; CDR3aa: CAIGGTGVSSGNTIYF; abundance: -; d_gene: TRBD1; j_gene: TRBJ1-3; v_gene: TRBV10-3
CDR3nt: TGCGCCAGCTGGGGCCGTAATGAGCAGTTCTTC; CDR3aa: CASWGRNEQFF; abundance: -; d_gene: -; j_gene: TRBJ2-1; v_gene: TRBV5-1
CDR3nt: TGCGCCAGCAGCTTGGGAGGTGAAAAACTGTTTTTT; CDR3aa: CASSLGGEKLFF; abundance: -; d_gene: -; j_gene: TRBJ1-4; v_gene: TRBV5-1
CDR3nt: TGTGCCAGCAGCCCAGAGGACAGCCAAGAGACCCAGTACTTC; CDR3aa: CASSPEDSQETQYF; abundance: once; d_gene: -; j_gene: TRBJ2-5; v_gene: TRBV7-6
CDR3nt: TGTTCCAGCAGCTTTACCGGGACAGTCGATGAAAAACTGTTTTTT; CDR3aa: CSSSFTGTVDEKLFF; abundance: -; d_gene: TRBD1; j_gene: TRBJ1-4; v_gene: TRBV7-9
CDR3nt: TGCAGCGTAGTCGGGACAAGGGAAAAACTGTTTTTT; CDR3aa: CSVVGTREKLFF; abundance: -; d_gene: -; j_gene: TRBJ1-4; v_gene: TRBV29-1
CDR3nt: TGTGCCTGGAGTCTGGTAGCTGAAGCTTTCTTT; CDR3aa: CAWSLVAEAFF; abundance: -; d_gene: -; j_gene: TRBJ1-1; v_gene: TRBV30
CDR3nt: TGTGCCAGCAGCCCGGCCGGGACAGGGTATGGCTACACCTTC; CDR3aa: CASSPAGTGYGYTF; abundance: -; d_gene: TRBD1; j_gene: TRBJ1-2; v_gene: TRBV5-5
CDR3nt: TGTGCCAGCAGTGTTCGGCTAGCGGGGGGACTCAACGAGCAGTACTTC; CDR3aa: CASSVRLAGGLNEQYF; abundance: -; d_gene: TRBD2; j_gene: TRBJ2-7; v_gene: TRBV6-1
CDR3nt: TGTGCCAGCAGCTTGTCGGGACAGCACTATGGCTACACCTTC; CDR3aa: CASSLSGQHYGYTF; abundance: -; d_gene: TRBD1; j_gene: TRBJ1-2; v_gene: TRBV5-5
CDR3nt: TGTGCCAGCAGCCCCGCGGGGGGTAATGAGCAGTTCTTC; CDR3aa: CASSPAGGNEQFF; abundance: -; d_gene: TRBD2; j_gene: TRBJ2-1; v_gene: TRBV9
CDR3nt: TGTGCCAGCAGCTTGGTTGCGGGGGGGATGTACACAGATACGCAGTATTTT; CDR3aa: CASSLVAGGMYTDTQYF; abundance: once; d_gene: TRBD2; j_gene: TRBJ2-3; v_gene: TRBV13
CDR3nt: TGCGCCAGCAGCTTGGATGGGGACAAGGGGGAGACCCAGTACTTC; CDR3aa: CASSLDGDKGETQYF; abundance: -; d_gene: -; j_gene: TRBJ2-5; v_gene: TRBV5-1
CDR3nt: TGTGCTAGTGGTTCGCCCCTAGCGAGAATCTCCTACAATGAGCAGTTCTTC; CDR3aa: CASGSPLARISYNEQFF; abundance: once; d_gene: -; j_gene: TRBJ2-1; v_gene: TRBV12-5
CDR3nt: TGTGCCAGTAGGCGGGGAGCGGGAGCGAGGGATACGCAGTATTTT; CDR3aa: CASRRGAGARDTQYF; abundance: -; d_gene: TRBD2; j_gene: TRBJ2-3; v_gene: TRBV19
CDR3nt: TGTGCCAGCAGCCAATCGGGGGGGGAAGTCTATGGCTACACCTTC; CDR3aa: CASSQSGGEVYGYTF; abundance: -; d_gene: -; j_gene: TRBJ1-2; v_gene: TRBV16
CDR3nt: TGTGCCAGTAGTATAGTCGGGAGGGAGCAGTACTTC; CDR3aa: CASSIVGREQYF; abundance: -; d_gene: TRBD2; j_gene: TRBJ2-7; v_gene: TRBV19
CDR3nt: TGTGCCAGCAGCGTCGGAGGGGGCCCCCAAGAGACCCAGTACTTC; CDR3aa: CASSVGGGPQETQYF; abundance: -; d_gene: -; j_gene: TRBJ2-5; v_gene: TRBV9
CDR3nt: TGCAGCGTTCGACCGGGACAGGGTCGCGATGAGCAGTTCTTC; CDR3aa: CSVRPGQGRDEQFF; abundance: -; d_gene: TRBD1; j_gene: TRBJ2-1; v_gene: TRBV29-1
CDR3nt: TGTGCCAGCAGCTTAGCCCAGGGGGACAATCAGCCCCAGCATTTT; CDR3aa: CASSLAQGDNQPQHF; abundance: -; d_gene: TRBD1; j_gene: TRBJ1-5; v_gene: TRBV7-6
CDR3nt: TGTGCCAGCTCACCGGAGGGGGCTGCGAACACTGAAGCTTTCTTT; CDR3aa: CASSPEGAANTEAFF; abundance: -; d_gene: TRBD1; j_gene: TRBJ1-1; v_gene: TRBV18
CDR3nt: TGTGCCAGTAGTCTTATAGGACTGATGACTGAAGCTTTCTTT; CDR3aa: CASSLIGLMTEAFF; abundance: -; d_gene: -; j_gene: TRBJ1-1; v_gene: TRBV19
CDR3nt: TGTGCCAGCAGCTCCCTCCATAGTGGGACAGGGGAATATTTT; CDR3aa: CASSSLHSGTGEYF; abundance: -; d_gene: TRBD1; j_gene: TRBJ2-3; v_gene: TRBV27
CDR3nt: TGTGCCAGCAGTGTCCGGGACAGGGGCCAGTCACCCCTCCACTTT; CDR3aa: CASSVRDRGQSPLHF; abundance: -; d_gene: TRBD1; j_gene: TRBJ1-6; v_gene: TRBV28
CDR3nt: TGTGCCAGCAGCCCGACAGGGGGTAGCACAGATACGCAGTATTTT; CDR3aa: CASSPTGGSTDTQYF; abundance: -; d_gene: TRBD1; j_gene: TRBJ2-3; v_gene: TRBV7-9
CDR3nt: TGTGCTAGCAGCTTAGAGAGCGGAGAGACCCAGTACTTC; CDR3aa: CASSLESGETQYF; abundance: -; d_gene: -; j_gene: TRBJ2-5; v_gene: TRBV7-7
CDR3nt: TGTGCCAGCAGTACTTACAGGGCCCTTAATGAAAAACTGTTTTTT; CDR3aa: CASSTYRALNEKLFF; abundance: once; d_gene: -; j_gene: TRBJ1-4; v_gene: TRBV28
CDR3nt: TGTGCCAGCATGGCGGAGAGCTCCTACAATGAGCAGTTCTTC; CDR3aa: CASMAESSYNEQFF; abundance: -; d_gene: -; j_gene: TRBJ2-1; v_gene: TRBV6-1
CDR3nt: TGTGCCAGCAGTGGGGCAGCTCTTTACGAGCAGTACTTC; CDR3aa: CASSGAALYEQYF; abundance: -; d_gene: -; j_gene: TRBJ2-7; v_gene: TRBV6-1
CDR3nt: TGTGCCAGCTCACCACTCGCTAGCGCGCACAATGAGCAGTTCTTC; CDR3aa: CASSPLASAHNEQFF; abundance: -; d_gene: -; j_gene: TRBJ2-1; v_gene: TRBV18
CDR3nt: TGTGCCAGCAGTTTATCCTCGGGGGCCTACGAGCAGTACTTC; CDR3aa: CASSLSSGAYEQYF; abundance: -; d_gene: -; j_gene: TRBJ2-7; v_gene: TRBV27
CDR3nt: TGTGCCAGCAGCCTAGGCGGGGGGTTCTACAATGAGCAGTTCTTC; CDR3aa: CASSLGGGFYNEQFF; abundance: -; d_gene: TRBD2; j_gene: TRBJ2-1; v_gene: TRBV5-4